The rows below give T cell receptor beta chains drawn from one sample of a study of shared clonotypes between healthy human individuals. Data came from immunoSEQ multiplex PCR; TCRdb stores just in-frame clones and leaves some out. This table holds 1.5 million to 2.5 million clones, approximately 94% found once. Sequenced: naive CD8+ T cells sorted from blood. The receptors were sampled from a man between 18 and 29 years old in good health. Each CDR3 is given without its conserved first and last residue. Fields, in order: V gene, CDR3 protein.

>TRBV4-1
ASSQIQGGDYGYT
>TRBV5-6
ASSLRTSGSQTDTQY
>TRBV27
ATGDSFTDTQY
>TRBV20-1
SAPRGETQY
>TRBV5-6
ASKLGAAGNQPQH
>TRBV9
ASSKLAGGNTDTQY
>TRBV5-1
ASSSVAGGAGEQY
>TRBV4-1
ASSHGGGPTEAF
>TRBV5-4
ASSSSTGTPYEQY
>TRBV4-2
ASSQVLGGGVNTGELF
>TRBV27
ASSLSGPSLETQY
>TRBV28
ASSNPPWWEYSNQPQH
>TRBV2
ASRPTATYEQY
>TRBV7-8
ASSLFEGLAGADEQY
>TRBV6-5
ASSFQPGQGHYEQY
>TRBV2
ASSEFGEVNTGELF
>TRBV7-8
ASTATTLGEQY
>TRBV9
ASSVEGGGIYNEQF
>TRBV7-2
ASSLAQGQFNEQF
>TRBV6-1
ASSENHEQF
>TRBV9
ASNPGTGAHGYT
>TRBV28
ASSPSTELLQETQY
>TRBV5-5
ASSLTSGRANTGELF
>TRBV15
ATSISGTSTDTQY
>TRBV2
ASSSTSGEQF
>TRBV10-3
AISESRGAEDEQY
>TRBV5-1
ASSSTGYEQY
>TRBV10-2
ASSRAPLAGAREQY
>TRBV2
ASRGSSYNSPLH
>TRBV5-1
ASSLVLGSYEQY
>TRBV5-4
ASSLDEGVGTEAF
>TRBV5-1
ASSDGSTEAF
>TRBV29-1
SVEDLEGTQETQY
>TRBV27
AKHLRLYYEQY
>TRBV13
ASSLEGVNTGELF
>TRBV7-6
ASSPRRDQETQY
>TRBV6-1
ASSGAPNTGELF
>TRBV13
ASSSDRGPNEQY
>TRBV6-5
ATRPRITNTEAF
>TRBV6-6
ASSSLYGSGNEQF
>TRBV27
ASRDSSTKGYEQY
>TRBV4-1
ASSHQTVNTGELF
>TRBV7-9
ASSLAYQETQY
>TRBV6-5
ASTGADRDYEQY
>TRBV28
ASSFRRTNYEQY
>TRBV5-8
ASSLVGPYY
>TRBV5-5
ASSQYSEQY
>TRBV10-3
AISELQGGYGYT
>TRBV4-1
ASSQEEPGQEETQY
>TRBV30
ALEGYGYT
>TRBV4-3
ASSPGTSGMETQY
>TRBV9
ASSGGDRYYEQY
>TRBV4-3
ASSQEGQGASDTGELF